Reported below is one T cell receptor (beta chain). Its target is not known. CDR1 and CDR2 from the germline V gene are MGHDK and SYGVNS. With 5 bases clipped from V and 7 bases from J, the junction kept 6 bases outside the gene matches. The CDR3 consists of 13 residues. This entry belongs to a study of CD8+CD57+ T cells in acquired aplastic anemia. Overall study context: DNA per sorted CD4+ or CD8+ sample ranged about 0.18 to 30 ug, averaging 3.2 ug. General study points: Shared by patients and controls, 25 to 30 CD8+ CDR3s were abundant in patients.

Genomic DNA, the template, was used for profiling of the TCR beta VDJ and CDR3. TCRdb recomputed calls from the reads with MiXCR, one row per CDR3 protein. The sample has a few hundred thousand distinct CDR3 sequences, around 30% seen once. All sequencing subjects had displayed CD8+CD57+ cell expansion on flow cytometry. At the time of blood sampling, patients had not yet received any therapy. The rearrangement links TRBV25-1 to TRBJ1-2; 8 nucleotides match TRBD1. This clonotype was obtained from a human donor with aplastic anemia. The sequenced sample was sorted CD4+, CD8+, or CD8+CD57+ T cells (not recorded which) from PBMCs. CDR3 amino acids: CASSTTGGFGYTF. The CDR3 DNA sequence: TGTGCCAGCAGTACAACAGGGGGTTTTGGCTACACCTTC.